The next 10 T cell receptor beta chains were all read from a single sample in a study of blood T cell repertoires in COVID-19. Some clones are missing from TCRdb's copy, which holds only in-frame ones; the method was immunoSEQ multiplex PCR. This sample has about 50,000 clones; 84% occur once, and the top ten carry roughly 10%. Sequenced: peripheral blood. The receptors here all came from a man aged 55 to 69 with acute or convalescent COVID-19.

The chain recombines TRBV9 with TRBJ1-1, with D uncertain. The CDR3 is 14 residues long. The V end was cut by 2 bases, the J end by 5 bases, with 13 bases between. The germline V gene encodes CDR1 SGDLS and CDR2 YYNGEE. CDR3 nucleotides: TGTGCCAGCAGCGTTCGGACTGAAGGTACTGAAGCTTTCTTT. It translates to CASSVRTEGTEAFF.

The chain carries TRBV7-3 and TRBJ2-7; weak D call: TRBD1 (7 bases). This CDR3 has 14 amino acids. Trimming shortened V by 4 bases and J by 5 bases, and 15 bases separated the two germline ends. CDR1 is SGHTA and CDR2 is FQGTGA in the germline V gene. CDR3 nucleotides: TGTGCCAGCAGCTACGACAGGGTAGCGGACGAGCAGTACTTC. Translated: CASSYDRVADEQYF.

This chain connects TRBV5-1 to TRBJ1-6; possibly TRBD1 for D (6 bases). There are 16 residues in the CDR3. From germline, CDR1 is SGHRS and CDR2 YFSETQ. The germline V and J ends were trimmed by 0 bases and 11 bases, with 18 bases remaining between them. Here the CDR3 DNA reads TGCGCCAGCAGCTTGGCGGAGTCGACAGGTGTGGCACCCCTCCACTTT. This gives the protein CASSLAESTGVAPLHF.

The chain employs TRBV4-1 and TRBJ1-2, with 9 bases aligning to TRBD1. The length of the CDR3 is 16 residues. V was pared by 0 bases and J by 8 bases, with 10 bases of the junction left unmatched. The germline gives CDR1 MGHRA, CDR2 YSYEKL. The CDR3 DNA reads TGCGCCAGCAGCCAAGATAGCGGGAGGGACAGGGTCGGCTACACCTTC. Protein product: CASSQDSGRDRVGYTF.

J is TRBJ2-1 and V is TRBV6-5, with a tentative D call TRBD1 (6 bases). Germline loops: CDR1 MNHEY, CDR2 SVGAGI. V was clipped by 6 bases and J by 4 bases, with 10 bases between them. The CDR3 has 13 amino acids. The CDR3 here is CASRVQGYNEQFF. The DNA for the CDR3 is TGTGCCAGCAGGGTACAGGGTTACAATGAGCAGTTCTTC.

For the CDR3, the DNA is TGTGCCTGCGGGCGGATCGACTATGGCTACACCTTC. It yields the protein CACGRIDYGYTF. The V and J genes are TRBV12-3 or TRBV12-4 and TRBJ1-2, with D unclear. The CDR3 contains 12 residues. V dropped 11 bases and J dropped 3 bases, with 13 bases sitting between them.

V is TRBV5-1 and J is TRBJ1-5; TRBD1 matches at 9 bases. Germline CDR1 is SGHRS and CDR2 is YFSETQ. The CDR3 length is 15 residues. With V trimmed by 0 bases and J by 2 bases, 0 bases remained unmatched. CDR3 sequence: CASSLGDRGNQPQHF. For the CDR3, the DNA is TGCGCCAGCAGCTTGGGGGACAGGGGCAATCAGCCCCAGCATTTT.

This chain uses TRBV2 with TRBJ1-2, with 9 bases lining up with TRBD1. The V segment lost 7 bases and the J segment 4 bases; nucleotides outside the gene matches: 7. This CDR3 region has 14 residues. The germline V gene has CDR1 SNHLY and CDR2 FYNNEI. CDR3 bases: TGTGCCAGCACCCCGACAGGGGGGGTCTATGGCTACACCTTC. Amino acid sequence: CASTPTGGVYGYTF.

V usage is TRBV2 and J usage is TRBJ1-4; TRBD1 matches at 9 bases. This CDR3 contains 14 residues. V lost 7 bases and J lost 11; bases outside the gene matches: 11. Per the germline V gene, CDR1 is SNHLY and CDR2 is FYNNEI. CDR3 region: CASTPGTGITKLFF. The DNA of the CDR3 is TGTGCCAGCACCCCCGGGACAGGGATTACGAAACTGTTTTTT.

The chain combines TRBV4-1 with TRBJ2-5, with 7 bases that match TRBD1. V shed 2 bases, J shed 5 bases, and the junction held 5 bases outside the gene matches. Looked up from germline, CDR1 is MGHRA and CDR2 is YSYEKL. The CDR3 is 14 amino acids. The CDR3 loop reads CASSQLDRVETQYF. In DNA, the CDR3 is TGCGCCAGCAGCCAACTCGACAGGGTCGAGACCCAGTACTTC.